The 23 T cell receptor beta chains below come from one sample, sequenced in a study of PD-L1 blockade in urothelial cancer. Data came from immunoSEQ multiplex PCR; TCRdb stores just in-frame clones and leaves some out. The repertoire includes about 80,000 clones, 87% of them detected once, and roughly 5.7% sits in the top ten. The sample in question was PBMCs, obtained around atezolizumab (anti-PD-L1) treatment. These receptors all stem from a woman in her seventies with urothelial cancer.

This clone was seen a single time. J is TRBJ2-7 and V is TRBV6-5; 15 bases are shared with TRBD2. Looked up from germline, CDR1 is MNHEY and CDR2 is SVGAGI. The CDR3 has 15 amino acids. Germline trimming cut 6 bases from V and 3 bases from J; bases unmatched to any gene: 3. CDR3 residues: CASRGLAGGHYEQYF. DNA of the CDR3: TGTGCCAGCAGAGGACTAGCGGGGGGGCACTACGAGCAGTACTTC.

In its sample, this clone was seen once. V usage is TRBV6-1 and J usage is TRBJ1-1; 7 bases agree with TRBD1. The CDR3 runs 15 residues. In germline, CDR1 is MNHNS, CDR2 SASEGT. J was trimmed by 5 bases and V by 1 base; bases with no gene match: 7. Here the CDR3 reads CASSEVAGGETEAFF. The CDR3 coding sequence is TGTGCCAGCAGTGAAGTGGCAGGGGGTGAGACTGAAGCTTTCTTT.

The gene calls are TRBV4-1 and TRBJ1-2, with 9 positions matching TRBD1. Germline assignment: CDR1 MGHRA and CDR2 YSYEKL. This CDR3 region has 16 residues. V trimming: 0 bases; J trimming: 5 bases; junction bases outside the gene matches: 7. This CDR3 is CASSQDRTGEGYGYTF. In DNA, the CDR3 is TGCGCCAGCAGCCAAGACCGGACAGGGGAGGGGTATGGCTACACCTTC.

The count of this clone is one. Written as DNA, the CDR3 is TGCGCCAGCAGCCAAGTAGCGGGAGTGGAGACCCAGTACTTC. Translation gives CASSQVAGVETQYF. The chain recombines TRBV4-1 with TRBJ2-5; 9 positions match TRBD2. The CDR3 totals 14 residues. V gave up 1 base and J gave up 5 bases; unmatched junction bases: 2. Germline V CDR1 and CDR2: MGHRA, YSYEKL.

The V and J genes are TRBV5-4 and TRBJ2-5, with D tentatively TRBD2 (5 bases). Germline V gene sequence: CDR1 SGHNT, CDR2 YYREEE (reference sequence). CDR3 length: 15 amino acids. Trimming shortened V by 2 bases and J by 3 bases, and 14 bases separated the two germline ends. For the CDR3, the DNA is TGTGCCAGCAGCTTCATGGCGGGTGCCAAAGAGACCCAGTACTTC. Its translation is CASSFMAGAKETQYF.

The sample holds one count of this clone. The genes are TRBV27 and TRBJ2-7; D is undetermined. CDR1 is MNHEY and CDR2 is SMNVEV in the germline V gene (reference sequence). Trimming shortened V by 3 bases and J by 3 bases, and 12 bases separated the two germline ends. CDR3 length equals 14 residues. DNA of the CDR3: TGTGCCAGCAGTTTTCGTCACCTAAACTACGAGCAGTACTTC. This codes for CASSFRHLNYEQYF.

By share of the sample, this clone is medium-sized. This chain uses TRBV7-2 with TRBJ2-7; no reliable D call. The CDR3 runs 12 residues. CDR1 is SGHTA, CDR2 FQGNSA, per germline. Trimming cost V 1 base and J 6 bases, with 7 bases left between them. This CDR3 is CASSLGPLEQYF. The CDR3 nucleotides are TGTGCCAGCAGCTTAGGGCCCCTCGAGCAGTACTTC. The full variable domain, in which reference TRBV7-2 and TRBJ2-7 provide the parts outside the CDR3, is GAGVSQSPSNKVTEKGKDVELRCDPISGHTALYWYRQSLGQGLEFLIYFQGNSAPDKSGLPSDRFSAERTGGSVSTLTIQRTQQEDSAVYLCASSLGPLEQYFGPGTRLTVT.

The chain recombines TRBV5-1 with TRBJ2-1; 8 nucleotides align to TRBD2. Trimming at V came to 2 bases and at J to 7 bases, leaving 11 bases not matched to a gene. The germline gives CDR1 SGHRS, CDR2 YFSETQ. The CDR3 contains 16 residues. CDR3 DNA: TGCGCCAGCAGCTTTATAACGGGAGGGCGGCGGAATGAGCAGTTCTTC. Translation gives CASSFITGGRRNEQFF.

This clone came up once. The chain carries TRBV28 and TRBJ1-2; D is uncertain. CDR1 is MDHEN and CDR2 is SYDVKM in the germline V gene. This CDR3 region has 13 residues. Between the trimmed V and J ends, which lost 1 base and 10 bases, there was a span of 13 bases. The CDR3: CASSLYGRAYYTF. The DNA of the CDR3 is TGTGCCAGCAGTTTATACGGGCGGGCGTACTACACCTTC.

This clone was detected once. The V gene is TRBV15, the J gene TRBJ2-5, with D maybe TRBD1 (6 bases). This CDR3 is built from 14 residues. CDR1 and CDR2 from the germline V gene are LNHNV and YYDKDF (reference sequence). V lost 4 bases to trimming and J lost 4 bases, with 13 bases between them. The CDR3, as DNA: TGTGCCACCAGCAACAGGGCGGAAGGAGAGACCCAGTACTTC. It is translated as CATSNRAEGETQYF.

DNA of the CDR3: TGTGCCAGCAGTGCTCAGGGGGAAGGGAATCAGCCCCAGCATTTT. Its translation is CASSAQGEGNQPQHF. The chain employs TRBV25-1 and TRBJ1-5; 7 bases align to TRBD1. V trimming: 4 bases; J trimming: 4 bases; junction bases outside the gene matches: 7. The CDR3 is 15 residues long. The germline CDR1 and CDR2 sequences are MGHDK and SYGVNS.

This chain joins TRBV7-9 and TRBJ1-1; no clear D. CDR1 is SEHNR, CDR2 FQNEAQ, per germline (reference sequence). The CDR3 runs 15 residues. Trimming took off 4 bases at V and 6 bases at J, with 18 bases between the two ends. CDR3 residues: CASSSSGWDISEAFF. In nucleotides, the CDR3 is TGTGCCAGCAGCTCCTCGGGGTGGGATATATCTGAAGCTTTCTTT.

The chain employs TRBV10-2 and TRBJ1-5; 7 bases align to TRBD1. Germline V lookup: CDR1 WSHSY, CDR2 SAAADI. The CDR3 covers 15 residues. The junction had 8 bases not matched to a gene; V was cut back by 4 bases and J by 5 bases. The CDR3 bases are TGCGCCAGCAGTGCCGACAGGGTGCGCTATCAGCCCCAGCATTTT. As protein: CASSADRVRYQPQHF.

The chain is built from TRBV7-2 and TRBJ2-6; tentatively, D is TRBD1 (6 bases). Germline CDR1 reads SGHTA; CDR2 reads FQGNSA. The CDR3 is 19 residues long. V was trimmed by 4 bases and J by 2 bases, leaving 21 bases between them. CDR3 sequence reads: CASSYDPGTTFAGANVLTF. For the CDR3, the DNA is TGTGCCAGCAGCTACGATCCCGGGACAACATTCGCTGGGGCCAACGTCCTGACTTTC.

V usage is TRBV19 and J usage is TRBJ2-1, with a weak D call TRBD1 (6 bases). The germline CDR1 and CDR2 sequences are LNHDA and SQIVND (reference sequence). V lost 7 bases to trimming and J lost 6 bases, with 13 bases between them. The CDR3 covers 13 residues. Here the CDR3 reads CASTLGAGNEQFF. The CDR3 bases are TGTGCCAGTACCCTGGGGGCAGGCAATGAGCAGTTCTTC.

This rearrangement joins TRBV5-6 to TRBJ1-5; 8 bases line up with TRBD1. V lost 2 bases and J lost 4; bases outside the gene matches: 5. The CDR3 spans 15 residues. The germline gives CDR1 SGHDT, CDR2 YYEEEE. The DNA for the CDR3 is TGTGCCAGCAGCTTAACAGGGGGATGGAATCAGCCCCAGCATTTT. This sequence encodes CASSLTGGWNQPQHF.

The rearrangement links TRBV27 to TRBJ2-7, with 7 bases that match TRBD1. Germline V lookup: CDR1 MNHEY, CDR2 SMNVEV (reference sequence). J lost 6 bases, V lost 0 bases, and 2 bases had no gene match. This CDR3 region has 13 residues. CDR3 coding DNA: TGTGCCAGCAGTTTATCGACAGGGTCCGAGCAGTACTTC. The encoded protein is CASSLSTGSEQYF.

The V gene is TRBV6-6, the J gene TRBJ1-2; 7 bases are shared with TRBD1. The V gene end was trimmed by 4 bases and the J gene end by 2 bases; junction bases not matched to a gene: 4. Germline V CDR1 and CDR2: MNHNY, SVGAGI (reference sequence). CDR3 length: 14 residues. CDR3 nucleotide sequence: TGTGCCAGCAGTTTCCCAGGGGGGAACTATGGCTACACCTTC. Encoded protein: CASSFPGGNYGYTF.

The chain combines TRBV18 with TRBJ2-4; D unresolved. CDR1 is KGHSH and CDR2 is LQKENI in the germline V gene. The CDR3 totals 13 residues. Trimming pared 0 bases from V and 6 bases from J, leaving 6 bases between. CDR3 region: CASSPPGRNIQYF. As DNA, the CDR3 is TGTGCCAGCTCACCACCCGGTAGAAACATTCAGTACTTC.

J is TRBJ2-1 and V is TRBV29-1; D ambiguous. In germline, CDR1 is SQVTM, CDR2 ANQGSEA. The CDR3 is 11 residues long. Trimming shortened V by 4 bases and J by 9 bases, and 10 bases separated the two germline ends. The CDR3 DNA follows: TGCAGCGTTGTGGAGCTCTTTGAGCAGTTCTTC. Its protein is CSVVELFEQFF.

The chain recombines TRBV7-2 with TRBJ1-3, with TRBD1 matching 8 bases. With 5 bases clipped from V and 4 bases from J, the junction kept 10 bases outside the gene matches. Per germline, CDR1 SGHTA and CDR2 FQGNSA. The CDR3 is made up of 16 amino acids. The CDR3 is CASSPRTGSRGNTIYF. DNA for the CDR3: TGTGCCAGCAGCCCAAGGACAGGGTCGAGAGGAAACACCATATATTTT.

The CDR3 protein is CASSVDTSGGNEQFF. In nucleotides, the CDR3 is TGTGCCAGCAGCGTAGATACTAGCGGGGGCAATGAGCAGTTCTTC. The V call is TRBV9, the J call TRBJ2-1; TRBD2 aligns across 11 bases. V dropped 0 bases and J dropped 6; count of bases not matched to a gene: 2. The CDR3 spans 15 residues. Germline V gives CDR1 SGDLS, CDR2 YYNGEE.

The chain uses TRBV5-1 and TRBJ2-5; 9 positions agree with TRBD2. This CDR3 region has 17 residues. The germline V gene has CDR1 SGHRS and CDR2 YFSETQ. The ends lost 0 bases at V and 6 bases at J; junction bases unmatched: 12. CDR3 bases: TGCGCCAGCAGCTTGGATCCCTTTAGCGGGAGTTCGCAGACCCAGTACTTC. Residues: CASSLDPFSGSSQTQYF. Full variable domain (rest looked up from reference TRBV5-1 and TRBJ2-5): KAGVTQTPRYLIKTRGQQVTLSCSPISGHRSVSWYQQTPGQGLQFLFEYFSETQRNKGNFPGRFSGRQFSNSRSEMNVSTLELGDSALYLCASSLDPFSGSSQTQYFGPGTRLLVL.